One sample yielded the 14 T cell receptor beta chains listed below, sequenced in a study of cytomegalovirus exposure and HLA in healthy donors. It was with 60 Vbeta and 13 Jbeta primers that the PCR ran. Sequenced by immunoSEQ multiplex PCR; TCRdb stores in-frame clones only, minus some. The sample holds just over 80,000 clones; about 78% are singletons and the top ten take under 6%. The sequenced sample was PBMCs. All receptors derive from a man aged 18 to 30 in good health and CMV-seropositive.

This clone was detected only a few times. This chain links TRBV6-6 with TRBJ1-5; D perhaps matches TRBD1 (5 bases). Between the trimmed V and J ends, which lost 2 bases and 0 bases, there was a span of 11 bases. There are 16 residues in the CDR3. Germline CDR1 MNHNY, CDR2 SVGAGI (reference sequence). The CDR3 DNA is TGTGCCAGCAGTTACCCCGACAGTTATAGCAATCAGCCCCAGCATTTT. Protein sequence: CASSYPDSYSNQPQHF.

The chain uses TRBV5-6 and TRBJ1-2; D gene ambiguous. The germline CDR1 and CDR2 sequences are SGHDT and YYEEEE. V lost 3 bases to trimming and J lost 9 bases, with 15 bases between them. The CDR3 runs 13 residues. This chain's CDR3 is CASSSGDTKSYTF. The DNA of the CDR3 is TGTGCCAGCAGCTCGGGTGATACGAAGAGCTACACCTTC.

The genes are TRBV5-1 and TRBJ2-3; 11 positions agree with TRBD1. The CDR3 consists of 15 residues. The V segment lost 6 bases and the J segment 3 bases; nucleotides outside the gene matches: 6. Germline loops: CDR1 SGHRS, CDR2 YFSETQ. In DNA form, the CDR3 reads TGCGCCAGCAATTCCGGGACAGGGGGAACAGATACGCAGTATTTT. It is translated as CASNSGTGGTDTQYF.

This clone has more than one count but fewer than ten. This chain uses TRBV19 with TRBJ1-1; D gene ambiguous. Per germline, CDR1 LNHDA and CDR2 SQIVND (reference sequence). V was clipped by 7 bases and J by 3 bases, with 9 bases between them. CDR3 length: 12 residues. CDR3 amino acids: CASIGVYTEAFF. CDR3 nucleotide sequence: TGTGCCAGTATAGGAGTGTACACTGAAGCTTTCTTT.

This rearrangement joins TRBV5-1 to TRBJ2-7; maybe TRBD2 (5 bases). The ends were cut back, 0 bases at V and 7 bases at J, with 8 bases in the middle. The germline gives CDR1 SGHRS, CDR2 YFSETQ. This CDR3 region has 12 residues. The CDR3, as DNA: TGCGCCAGCAGCTTGGTCCCGGGGGAGCAGTACTTC. This gives the protein CASSLVPGEQYF.

The chain couples TRBV6-5 to TRBJ2-2; TRBD2 matches at 10 bases. Germline V lookup: CDR1 MNHEY, CDR2 SVGAGI. The CDR3 is 15 amino acids. The junction had 3 bases not matched to a gene; V was cut back by 2 bases and J by 6 bases. The CDR3 DNA sequence: TGTGCCAGCAGTTACCTAGCGGGAGCAGCCGGGGAGCTGTTTTTT. Translating it yields CASSYLAGAAGELFF.

The chain couples TRBV5-6 to TRBJ1-5, with D hard to call. This CDR3 is built from 13 residues. Trimming removed 0 bases at V and 9 bases at J, with 10 bases between. Per the germline V gene, CDR1 is SGHDT and CDR2 is YYEEEE. CDR3: CASSLAAGRPQHF. As DNA, the CDR3 is TGTGCCAGCAGCTTGGCGGCGGGCCGGCCCCAGCATTTT.

V is TRBV6-4 and J is TRBJ1-4; the D is unclear. Germline CDR1 is MRHNA and CDR2 is SNTAGT. V lost 7 bases and J lost 11, with 11 bases in between. The CDR3 has 11 amino acids. Here the CDR3 reads CASNGDRKLFF. The CDR3 DNA sequence: TGTGCCAGCAACGGGGATCGGAAACTGTTTTTT.

This chain joins TRBV19 and TRBJ2-3, with a tentative D call TRBD1 (5 bases). Looked up from germline, CDR1 is LNHDA and CDR2 is SQIVND (reference sequence). V lost 6 bases and J 5 bases, leaving 9 bases between the germline ends. The CDR3 totals 12 residues. CDR3 loop: CASRTAVDTQYF. In DNA form, the CDR3 reads TGTGCCAGTAGGACAGCCGTAGATACGCAGTATTTT. Complete variable domain (other parts from reference TRBV19 and TRBJ2-3): DGGITQSPKYLFRKEGQNVTLSCEQNLNHDAMYWYRQDPGQGLRLIYYSQIVNDFQKGDIAEGYSVSREKKESFPLTVTSAQKNPTAFYLCASRTAVDTQYFGPGTRLTVL.

As to this clone: The identical CDR3 is also encoded by other nucleotide sequences in the sample. V gene TRBV27 combines with J gene TRBJ2-1; D possibly corresponds to TRBD1 (5 bases). Trimming removed 2 bases at V and 6 bases at J, with 5 bases between. The germline V gene has CDR1 MNHEY and CDR2 SMNVEV (reference sequence). The CDR3 is made up of 12 amino acids. CDR3 nucleotide sequence: TGTGCCAGCAGTTTAAGGGGCAATGAGCAGTTCTTC. Translation gives CASSLRGNEQFF.

V is TRBV6-4 and J is TRBJ2-5; D may be TRBD2 (6 bases). Looked up from germline, CDR1 is MRHNA and CDR2 is SNTAGT. V shed 5 bases and J shed 3 bases, with 19 bases lying between them. The length of the CDR3 is 16 residues. The CDR3, as DNA: TGTGCCAGCAGTCTTTTCGTTGGGACTCTGAAAGAGACCCAGTACTTC. Translated: CASSLFVGTLKETQYF.

The chain joins TRBV5-1 to TRBJ1-1; D may be TRBD1 (5 bases). The V and J ends lost 0 bases and 8 bases respectively, with 8 bases between them. Germline assignment: CDR1 SGHRS and CDR2 YFSETQ. This CDR3 comprises 12 residues. The CDR3 nucleotides are TGCGCCAGCAGCTTGGTCCCAGGGGAAGCTTTCTTT. Its protein is CASSLVPGEAFF.

This chain connects TRBV9 to TRBJ2-7; 9 bases map to TRBD2. This CDR3 is built from 15 residues. With 0 bases clipped from V and 6 bases from J, the junction kept 7 bases outside the gene matches. Germline CDR1 is SGDLS and CDR2 is YYNGEE. DNA of the CDR3: TGTGCCAGCAGCGTAGCAGATAGCGGGAGCGGCGAGCAGTACTTC. Protein: CASSVADSGSGEQYF.

The chain uses TRBV25-1 and TRBJ2-7, with 9 bases fitting TRBD1. Germline V lookup: CDR1 MGHDK, CDR2 SYGVNS. V lost 2 bases to trimming and J lost 7 bases; unmatched junction nucleotides: 12. The CDR3 is made up of 16 amino acids. The CDR3 sequence is CASSELPGQGVEEQYF. The DNA for the CDR3 is TGTGCCAGCAGTGAACTACCGGGACAGGGAGTCGAGGAGCAGTACTTC.